This TCR beta chain was recovered during a study of cytomegalovirus exposure and HLA in healthy donors. This clone was counted only a few times. Its cognate antigen is unknown. PCR amplification relied on 60 Vbeta primers (plus 13 Jbeta primers). Only in-frame clones appear in the TCRdb table, and some are missing; sequencing was by immunoSEQ multiplex PCR. This sample has fewer than 250,000 clones; roughly four fifths occur once, and the top ten carry less than 4%. Study results and caveats: Sequencing depth roughly uniform across donors was assumed in presence/absence analyses. Excluded: some indistinguishable V segments such as TRBV6-2 and TRBV6-3. As a later analysis showed, a missense DCLRE1C variant was linked to trimming of TCR beta V- and J-genes. The HLA-A and HLA-B alleles of most subjects were reportedly predicted accurately from TCR beta sequences.

Trimming removed 8 bases from V and 9 bases from J; junction bases left unmatched: 10. Looked up from germline, CDR1 is SNHLY and CDR2 is FYNNEI. The CDR3 has 14 amino acids. The sequencing input was PBMCs. The source is a woman younger than 45 in good health and CMV-seropositive. The chain carries TRBV2 and TRBJ2-1; 10 nucleotides agree with TRBD2. The CDR3 is CASPWQREGVEQFF. The DNA for the CDR3 is TGTGCCAGCCCTTGGCAGCGGGAGGGCGTTGAGCAGTTCTTC.